Listed below are T cell receptor beta chains from one sample, sequenced in a study of identical twins. TCRdb re-analysed the 5' RACE reads in MiXCR, keeping a single row per CDR3 protein. Of hundreds of thousands of distinct CDR3 sequences in the sample, about 20% were seen once. These data also formed part of another study, on T cells expressing NK-cell markers.

The sequenced sample consisted of PBMCs. The receptors shown here come from a woman between 18 and 30 years old in good health. Each CDR3 is given with its conserved first and last residue. Each record gives: clone size, J gene, CDR3 length, D gene, V gene, CDR3 DNA, CDR3 protein. A D gene is named only where the DNA matches it firmly. Part of the rows lack a size; the others show once, few, many or a class for expanded clones.

clone size: .
J gene: TRBJ2-7
CDR3 length: 16
D gene: TRBD2
V gene: TRBV5-1
CDR3 DNA: TGCGCCAGCATCCCACTCGGACTAGCGGGGGGTTACGAGCAGTACTTC
CDR3 protein: CASIPLGLAGGYEQYF

clone size: many
J gene: TRBJ1-4
CDR3 length: 14
D gene: TRBD1
V gene: TRBV12-3/TRBV12-4
CDR3 DNA: TGTGCCAGCAGTCCGGGGACAGAGAAAGAAAAACTGTTTTTT
CDR3 protein: CASSPGTEKEKLFF

clone size: .
J gene: TRBJ2-5
CDR3 length: 11
D gene: .
V gene: TRBV27
CDR3 DNA: TGTGCCAGCAGTGGGGGCTGGGGGGAATACTTC
CDR3 protein: CASSGGWGEYF

clone size: few
J gene: TRBJ1-2
CDR3 length: 15
D gene: .
V gene: TRBV9
CDR3 DNA: TGTGCCAGCAGCGTAGGGTCCGGTACCAACTATGGCTACACCTTC
CDR3 protein: CASSVGSGTNYGYTF

clone size: few
J gene: TRBJ2-7
CDR3 length: 15
D gene: .
V gene: TRBV7-2
CDR3 DNA: TGTGCCAGCAGCCCAGCGACTGGGCTAACGTACGAGCAGTACTTC
CDR3 protein: CASSPATGLTYEQYF

clone size: .
J gene: TRBJ2-7
CDR3 length: 14
D gene: TRBD1
V gene: TRBV5-1
CDR3 DNA: TGCGCCAGCAGCACATCGGACAGGGGCCGAGAGCAGTACTTC
CDR3 protein: CASSTSDRGREQYF

clone size: .
J gene: TRBJ2-7
CDR3 length: 14
D gene: TRBD2
V gene: TRBV5-1
CDR3 DNA: TGCGCCAGCAGCTTTCTAGCGGGAGCGTCCGAGCAGTACTTC
CDR3 protein: CASSFLAGASEQYF

clone size: many
J gene: TRBJ1-5
CDR3 length: 15
D gene: .
V gene: TRBV20-1
CDR3 DNA: TGCAGTGCTCACCATACAGGGATGAGTAGTCAGCCCCAGCATTTT
CDR3 protein: CSAHHTGMSSQPQHF

clone size: .
J gene: TRBJ2-2
CDR3 length: 12
D gene: .
V gene: TRBV9
CDR3 DNA: TGTGCCAGCAGCGCCTCATACGGGGAGCTGTTTTTT
CDR3 protein: CASSASYGELFF

clone size: .
J gene: TRBJ2-5
CDR3 length: 15
D gene: .
V gene: TRBV5-1
CDR3 DNA: TGCGCCAGCAGCTTACTTACCGGGACACAAGAGACCCAGTACTTC
CDR3 protein: CASSLLTGTQETQYF

clone size: once
J gene: TRBJ2-5
CDR3 length: 16
D gene: TRBD2
V gene: TRBV24-1
CDR3 DNA: TGTGCCAACAGTGACGACCGGACTAGCGGGAGGGAGACCCAGTACTTC
CDR3 protein: CANSDDRTSGRETQYF

clone size: few
J gene: TRBJ2-1
CDR3 length: 14
D gene: .
V gene: TRBV6-5
CDR3 DNA: TGTGCCAGCAGTTACTACGCCCGGTACAATGAGCAGTTCTTC
CDR3 protein: CASSYYARYNEQFF

clone size: .
J gene: TRBJ2-2
CDR3 length: 15
D gene: TRBD2
V gene: TRBV2
CDR3 DNA: TGTGCCAGCAGTGCTCCTAGCGGGCCCACCGGGGAGCTGTTTTTT
CDR3 protein: CASSAPSGPTGELFF

clone size: few
J gene: TRBJ2-1
CDR3 length: 15
D gene: .
V gene: TRBV3-1
CDR3 DNA: TGTGCCAGCAGCCAAGATATGACTAACTACAATGAGCAGTTCTTC
CDR3 protein: CASSQDMTNYNEQFF

clone size: .
J gene: TRBJ2-2
CDR3 length: 15
D gene: TRBD1
V gene: TRBV20-1
CDR3 DNA: TGCAGTGCTAGAAAGAGACAGGGGACGACCGGGGAGCTGTTTTTT
CDR3 protein: CSARKRQGTTGELFF

clone size: .
J gene: TRBJ1-1
CDR3 length: 15
D gene: .
V gene: TRBV7-2
CDR3 DNA: TGTGCCAGCAGCTTTCTAGGCCCGAGGAACACTGAAGCTTTCTTT
CDR3 protein: CASSFLGPRNTEAFF

clone size: .
J gene: TRBJ2-1
CDR3 length: 13
D gene: .
V gene: TRBV12-3/TRBV12-4
CDR3 DNA: TGTGCCAGCAGCAATAACCCAAGTGGTGAGCAGTTCTTC
CDR3 protein: CASSNNPSGEQFF

clone size: few
J gene: TRBJ1-5
CDR3 length: 12
D gene: .
V gene: TRBV6-6
CDR3 DNA: TGTGCCAGCACACCAGGCGGACAGCCCCAGCATTTT
CDR3 protein: CASTPGGQPQHF

clone size: .
J gene: TRBJ2-1
CDR3 length: 15
D gene: .
V gene: TRBV3-1
CDR3 DNA: TGTGCCAGCAGCCTTTTAGGTCTGGGGGCTCATGAGCAGTTCTTC
CDR3 protein: CASSLLGLGAHEQFF

clone size: .
J gene: TRBJ2-3
CDR3 length: 15
D gene: .
V gene: TRBV12-3/TRBV12-4
CDR3 DNA: TGTGCCAGCAGTTTAGCTAGGATGATCACAGATACGCAGTATTTT
CDR3 protein: CASSLARMITDTQYF

clone size: .
J gene: TRBJ2-1
CDR3 length: 14
D gene: .
V gene: TRBV24-1
CDR3 DNA: TGTGCCACCAGTGACCCGGGTGGGGAGAATGAGCAGTTCTTC
CDR3 protein: CATSDPGGENEQFF

clone size: few
J gene: TRBJ2-1
CDR3 length: 17
D gene: TRBD2
V gene: TRBV12-3/TRBV12-4
CDR3 DNA: TGTGCCAGCAGTTTGGCTAGCGGGAGGGCCGGCTTCTCCGAGCAGTTCTTC
CDR3 protein: CASSLASGRAGFSEQFF

clone size: few
J gene: TRBJ2-7
CDR3 length: 14
D gene: TRBD2
V gene: TRBV29-1
CDR3 DNA: TGCAGCGTCCAGACTAGCGGGGCCGCCTACGAGCAGTACTTC
CDR3 protein: CSVQTSGAAYEQYF

clone size: .
J gene: TRBJ1-6
CDR3 length: 12
D gene: .
V gene: TRBV30
CDR3 DNA: TGTGCCTGGGCCCCACGCAATTCACCCCTCCACTTT
CDR3 protein: CAWAPRNSPLHF

clone size: .
J gene: TRBJ2-7
CDR3 length: 14
D gene: .
V gene: TRBV6-5
CDR3 DNA: TGTGCCAGCAGTTACGGGCTGGGGGTGAACGAGCAGTACTTC
CDR3 protein: CASSYGLGVNEQYF

clone size: once
J gene: TRBJ2-1
CDR3 length: 16
D gene: .
V gene: TRBV9
CDR3 DNA: TGTGCCAGCAGCGTGGGGACTCCCAGCTCCTACAATGAGCAGTTCTTC
CDR3 protein: CASSVGTPSSYNEQFF

clone size: many
J gene: TRBJ2-7
CDR3 length: 21
D gene: TRBD2
V gene: TRBV6-2/TRBV6-3
CDR3 DNA: TGTGCCAGCAGTTACTCGATGGCGACTAGCGGGAGGATTTTCCCCTCCTACGAGCAGTACTTC
CDR3 protein: CASSYSMATSGRIFPSYEQYF

clone size: many
J gene: TRBJ2-7
CDR3 length: 13
D gene: .
V gene: TRBV20-1
CDR3 DNA: TGCAGTGCTTGGAACGTCCCAGGGTACGAGCAGTACTTC
CDR3 protein: CSAWNVPGYEQYF

clone size: .
J gene: TRBJ2-7
CDR3 length: 14
D gene: TRBD2
V gene: TRBV20-1
CDR3 DNA: TGCAGTGCTCGAGACGAGCGGGGCTCCTACGAGCAGTACTTC
CDR3 protein: CSARDERGSYEQYF

clone size: .
J gene: TRBJ2-5
CDR3 length: 14
D gene: .
V gene: TRBV15
CDR3 DNA: TGTGCCACCAGCAGAGCTATCCCCGTGGAGACCCAGTACTTC
CDR3 protein: CATSRAIPVETQYF

clone size: medium-sized
J gene: TRBJ2-3
CDR3 length: 14
D gene: TRBD2
V gene: TRBV6-4
CDR3 DNA: TGTGCCAGCAGTGACGGCGGGGGGGCAGATACGCAGTATTTT
CDR3 protein: CASSDGGGADTQYF

clone size: few
J gene: TRBJ2-3
CDR3 length: 16
D gene: .
V gene: TRBV9
CDR3 DNA: TGTGCCAGCAGCAAAGAAGGCGGGGGCCGCACAGATACGCAGTATTTT
CDR3 protein: CASSKEGGGRTDTQYF

clone size: .
J gene: TRBJ2-5
CDR3 length: 13
D gene: .
V gene: TRBV14
CDR3 DNA: TGTGCCAGCAGAAGTGGCGGCAAAGAGACCCAGTACTTC
CDR3 protein: CASRSGGKETQYF

clone size: .
J gene: TRBJ1-3
CDR3 length: 16
D gene: .
V gene: TRBV20-1
CDR3 DNA: TGCAGTGCTAGAGGTAGCTTCGCGTCCCCTGGAAACACCATATATTTT
CDR3 protein: CSARGSFASPGNTIYF

clone size: .
J gene: TRBJ2-7
CDR3 length: 15
D gene: TRBD1
V gene: TRBV4-3
CDR3 DNA: TGCGCCAGCAGCCCTGGGACAGGGGGCTTCTACGAGCAGTACTTC
CDR3 protein: CASSPGTGGFYEQYF

clone size: .
J gene: TRBJ1-1
CDR3 length: 12
D gene: .
V gene: TRBV6-5
CDR3 DNA: TGTGCCAGCAGTTACTCAGGACGGGAAGCTTTCTTT
CDR3 protein: CASSYSGREAFF

clone size: few
J gene: TRBJ1-2
CDR3 length: 13
D gene: .
V gene: TRBV7-2
CDR3 DNA: TGTGCCAGCAGCATCTGGACGGGCAGGGGCTACACCTTC
CDR3 protein: CASSIWTGRGYTF

clone size: many
J gene: TRBJ2-1
CDR3 length: 14
D gene: .
V gene: TRBV29-1
CDR3 DNA: TGCAGCGTGTTCATAGCGGCCTCCTACAATGAGCAGTTCTTC
CDR3 protein: CSVFIAASYNEQFF

clone size: .
J gene: TRBJ2-7
CDR3 length: 11
D gene: TRBD1
V gene: TRBV20-1
CDR3 DNA: TGCAGTGCGAAGACAGGGGCCGAGCAGTACTTC
CDR3 protein: CSAKTGAEQYF

clone size: few
J gene: TRBJ2-7
CDR3 length: 15
D gene: TRBD1
V gene: TRBV12-5
CDR3 DNA: TGTGCTAGTGGTTTAGGCGGGACAGGGTTTCACGAGCAGTACTTC
CDR3 protein: CASGLGGTGFHEQYF

clone size: few
J gene: TRBJ1-1
CDR3 length: 14
D gene: TRBD1
V gene: TRBV29-1
CDR3 DNA: TGCAGCGTCCGACAGGGGCAGTGGAACACTGAAGCTTTCTTT
CDR3 protein: CSVRQGQWNTEAFF

clone size: .
J gene: TRBJ2-3
CDR3 length: 18
D gene: TRBD1
V gene: TRBV7-8
CDR3 DNA: TGTGCCAGCAGCTTAGCGGGCATGGGGACAGGGCCCGCAGATACGCAGTATTTT
CDR3 protein: CASSLAGMGTGPADTQYF

clone size: .
J gene: TRBJ2-2
CDR3 length: 15
D gene: .
V gene: TRBV7-9
CDR3 DNA: TGTGCCAGCAGCCCGCAGTCGAGTGGGACCGGGGAGCTGTTTTTT
CDR3 protein: CASSPQSSGTGELFF

clone size: .
J gene: TRBJ2-6
CDR3 length: 17
D gene: .
V gene: TRBV15
CDR3 DNA: TGTGCCACCAGCAGAGATTTGGCGGCTGATGGGGCCAACGTCCTGACTTTC
CDR3 protein: CATSRDLAADGANVLTF

clone size: few
J gene: TRBJ2-3
CDR3 length: 12
D gene: .
V gene: TRBV20-1
CDR3 DNA: TGCAGTGCCAAAGACCCGGCAGATACGCAGTATTTT
CDR3 protein: CSAKDPADTQYF

clone size: .
J gene: TRBJ2-7
CDR3 length: 13
D gene: .
V gene: TRBV4-2
CDR3 DNA: TGTGCCAGCAGCCAAGAGAGGCCCTACGAGCAGTACTTC
CDR3 protein: CASSQERPYEQYF

clone size: .
J gene: TRBJ1-1
CDR3 length: 12
D gene: .
V gene: TRBV7-2
CDR3 DNA: TGTGCCAGCAGCGCCGACAGCACTGAAGCTTTCTTT
CDR3 protein: CASSADSTEAFF

clone size: .
J gene: TRBJ2-5
CDR3 length: 17
D gene: .
V gene: TRBV5-6
CDR3 DNA: TGTGCCAGCAGCTTGGCCGTACTAGGGGCAGGGGAAGAGACCCAGTACTTC
CDR3 protein: CASSLAVLGAGEETQYF

clone size: .
J gene: TRBJ2-1
CDR3 length: 14
D gene: TRBD2
V gene: TRBV15
CDR3 DNA: TGTGCCACCAGCAGTCGGACTAGCGGGAGGTGGAAGTTCTTC
CDR3 protein: CATSSRTSGRWKFF

clone size: few
J gene: TRBJ2-7
CDR3 length: 14
D gene: .
V gene: TRBV6-1
CDR3 DNA: TGTGCCAGCAGTCCGCGGGACTTAAACTACGAGCAGTACTTC
CDR3 protein: CASSPRDLNYEQYF

clone size: .
J gene: TRBJ2-7
CDR3 length: 12
D gene: .
V gene: TRBV6-6
CDR3 DNA: TGTGCCAGCAGTTACTTTGCCCGAGAGCAGTACTTC
CDR3 protein: CASSYFAREQYF

clone size: few
J gene: TRBJ2-7
CDR3 length: 17
D gene: TRBD2
V gene: TRBV20-1
CDR3 DNA: TGCAGTGCTAGAGATGATCTAGCGGGGGCCCTTTCCTGGGAGCAGTACTTC
CDR3 protein: CSARDDLAGALSWEQYF

clone size: .
J gene: TRBJ2-1
CDR3 length: 14
D gene: TRBD2
V gene: TRBV10-2
CDR3 DNA: TGCGCCAGCGGCCCAGATAGCGGGAGTAGCGAGCAGTTCTTC
CDR3 protein: CASGPDSGSSEQFF

clone size: few
J gene: TRBJ2-1
CDR3 length: 15
D gene: TRBD1
V gene: TRBV7-2
CDR3 DNA: TGTGCCAGCAGCCAATCATCGACAGGGGGCCTTGAGCAGTTCTTC
CDR3 protein: CASSQSSTGGLEQFF